The clone carrying this T cell receptor beta chain was counted between two and nine times. Its antigen is unidentified. TCRdb itself ran the reads through MiXCR, one entry per CDR3 protein. Seen here are just under 500,000 distinct CDR3 sequences, roughly 34% observed once, and the top ten hold roughly a sixth. The CDR3 loop spans 15 amino acids. Trimming removed 2 bases from V and 1 base from J, with 11 bases in between. Germline CDR1 reads MNHEY; CDR2 reads SVGEGT. This sample was included in a study of T cell repertoires in cytomegalovirus infection. Whole-study context: Carrying CMV and the relevant HLA type showed in public TCR beta signatures. Study conclusions and caveats: The ex vivo response was dominated by HLA-C-restricted CMV-specific TCR beta clonotypes.

The sample in question was cultured PBMCs, obtained from culture after CMV antigen stimulation. This rearrangement joins TRBV6-2 or TRBV6-3 to TRBJ1-1; D remains ambiguous. The clonotype comes from a human donor in good health (CMV status not recorded). Some clones in this sample may be carry-over from other donors' samples. CDR3 bases: TGTGCCAGCAGTTACGTCAGTCAAAAGAACACTGAAGCTTTCTTT. This codes for CASSYVSQKNTEAFF.